These T cell receptor beta chains were read from a single sample in a study of T-cell reconstitution after alpha-beta-depleted transplantation in children. TCRdb re-called the PCR reads with MiXCR, one entry per CDR3 protein. Among over 550,000 distinct CDR3 sequences listed, 10% to 13% were seen once. The specimen was PBMCs from the stem cell graft donor, collected from the stem cell graft. All receptors derive from a human donor who donated a stem cell graft to a child with acute myeloid leukemia. Both conserved end residues are part of each CDR3. The D gene is left open where the match is weak. Only part of the rows carry a size: once, few, many, or a class if the clone is expanded.

j_call	cdr3_length	d_call	v_call	clone_size	cdr3_nt	cdr3_aa
TRBJ1-5	13	NA	TRBV27	many	TGTGCCAGCAGTTCGGTGGACAGTCAGCCCCAGCATTTT	CASSSVDSQPQHF
TRBJ2-3	15	NA	TRBV7-2	NA	TGTGCCAGCAGCTTGATAGTAGCTGCTATAGATACGCAGTATTTT	CASSLIVAAIDTQYF
TRBJ2-5	15	TRBD2	TRBV7-7	few	TGTGCTAGCAGCCTCCAGACTAGCGGAGAAGAGACCCAGTACTTC	CASSLQTSGEETQYF
TRBJ2-3	19	TRBD2	TRBV7-3	NA	TGTGCCAGCAGCTCCCCGGGACTAGCGGGAGAACTAGGCACAGATACGCAGTATTTT	CASSSPGLAGELGTDTQYF
TRBJ2-1	15	NA	TRBV10-3	few	TGTGCCATCAGTGGGGGGCCGAGCTCCTACAATGAGCAGTTCTTC	CAISGGPSSYNEQFF
TRBJ1-4	14	NA	TRBV29-1	many	TGCAGCGTAAAAGGACCGACACTTACTGAAAAACTGTTTTTT	CSVKGPTLTEKLFF
TRBJ2-4	16	TRBD2	TRBV7-8	few	TGTGCCAGCAGCTTATGGACTAGCGGGACCAAAAACATTCAGTACTTC	CASSLWTSGTKNIQYF
TRBJ1-5	16	TRBD1	TRBV5-6	many	TGTGCCAGCAGCTTCGACAGGGGTGTAGGCAATCAGCCCCAGCATTTT	CASSFDRGVGNQPQHF
TRBJ1-2	13	NA	TRBV5-6	few	TGTGCCCCCAAGCAGCCGGGGCTCTATGGCTACACCTTC	CAPKQPGLYGYTF
TRBJ2-1	19	NA	TRBV11-2	NA	TGTGCCAGCAGCTTATTACTAGGCTGGGGGAAGGCCCGAATCAATGAGCAGTTCTTC	CASSLLLGWGKARINEQFF
TRBJ1-6	15	NA	TRBV2	NA	TGTGCCAGCAGTGAAGGGATCAGGGGAATTTCACCCCTCCACTTT	CASSEGIRGISPLHF
TRBJ2-4	17	TRBD2	TRBV20-1	NA	TGCTGTGCTAGAGATCGGACTAGCGGACTAGCCAAAAACATTCAGTACTTC	CCARDRTSGLAKNIQYF
TRBJ2-1	14	TRBD1	TRBV29-1	many	TGCAGCGTTGAAAGACAGGGAAACGGCAATGAGCAGTTCTTC	CSVERQGNGNEQFF
TRBJ2-4	11	NA	TRBV5-1	NA	TGCGCCAGCAGCTGGGGGGACATTCAGTACTTC	CASSWGDIQYF
TRBJ2-2	16	TRBD2	TRBV18	NA	TGTGCCAGCTCAATGGGACTAGCGGACAACACCGGGGAGCTGTTTTTT	CASSMGLADNTGELFF
TRBJ2-7	12	NA	TRBV7-9	many	TGTGCCAGCAGCTTAGTACGATACGAGCAGTACTTC	CASSLVRYEQYF
TRBJ2-3	15	TRBD2	TRBV20-1	NA	TGCAGTGCTAACCAGCGGGGGATCTCCACAGATACGCAGTATTTT	CSANQRGISTDTQYF
TRBJ1-1	15	NA	TRBV20-1	few	TGCAGTGCTAGAGATCTGGGGGGGGTAAACACTGAAGCTTTCTTT	CSARDLGGVNTEAFF
TRBJ1-3	19	NA	TRBV20-1	NA	TGCAGTGCTAGAGGGACTACTTCCTGGGACCCAGGGGCGTTAAACACCATATATTTT	CSARGTTSWDPGALNTIYF
TRBJ2-1	11	NA	TRBV6-2/TRBV6-3	many	TGTGCCAGCAGTTCAAAGACAAACCAGTTCTTC	CASSSKTNQFF
TRBJ2-7	14	NA	TRBV9	many	TGTGCCAGCAGCGTAGTAGGCAGTTCCTACGAGCAGTACTTC	CASSVVGSSYEQYF
TRBJ2-7	15	NA	TRBV6-5	many	TGTGCCAGCAGTTCAACAGGGCCCAGCTCCTACGAGCAGTACTTC	CASSSTGPSSYEQYF
TRBJ2-1	15	TRBD2	TRBV20-1	NA	TGCAGTGCGGCCGGGGGCGGGAGGGTTGTCAATGAGCAGTTCTTC	CSAAGGGRVVNEQFF
TRBJ2-4	14	NA	TRBV12-3/TRBV12-4	few	TGTGCCAGCATTAGATCGGCAGCCTTGAACATTCAGTACTTC	CASIRSAALNIQYF
TRBJ2-7	14	TRBD1	TRBV7-9	few	TGTGCCAGCAGCTTAGTGGACAGGGGTGACGAGCAGTACTTC	CASSLVDRGDEQYF
TRBJ1-1	14	NA	TRBV20-1	NA	TGCAGTGCTAGAGTTCGGGGACCCAACACTGGAGCTTTCTTT	CSARVRGPNTGAFF
TRBJ2-1	13	NA	TRBV11-1	NA	TGTGCCAGCAGCCTCCGACTCGGCAATGAGCAGTTCTTC	CASSLRLGNEQFF
TRBJ1-1	17	NA	TRBV7-9	NA	TGTGCCAGCAGCAACGCGGTAGGAGCTGATATGAACACTGAAGCTTTCTTT	CASSNAVGADMNTEAFF
TRBJ2-6	16	NA	TRBV27	many	TGTGCCACCTCGTGGCAGCCCTTCTCTGGGGCCAACGTCCTGACTTTC	CATSWQPFSGANVLTF